This TCR beta chain comes out of a study of T-cell reconstitution after alpha-beta-depleted transplantation in children. General study points: Surviving recipient T cells and thymic progenitors underlay high day-60 TCRbeta diversity in some patients. Reportedly, roughly two months post-transplant, alpha-beta T cells arose from several hundred expanded graft clones. T-cell numbers and diversity one year post-transplant derived largely from freshly generated T cells.

Preparation of the TCRbeta library involved a method that used unique molecular identifiers. TCRdb ran MiXCR on the PCR reads and lists one entry per CDR3 protein. The table records some 300,000 distinct CDR3 sequences, about 7.3% of them present only once. This clonotype was seen a handful of times. Antigen unknown. Germline V gives CDR1 SEHNR, CDR2 FQNEAQ (reference sequence). V lost 5 bases, J lost 7 bases, and 14 bases lay in between. The CDR3 loop spans 14 amino acids. This chain links TRBV7-9 with TRBJ2-2, with D uncertain. The specimen was peripheral blood, collected 360 days after TCRalphabeta/CD19-depleted stem cell transplant. This sequence originates from a female patient aged 2 to 10 who had a stem cell transplant for Fanconi anemia, so the T cells may come from the graft donor. CDR3 DNA sequence: TGTGCCAGCAGCCCGAGAGTAATGGGCGGGGAGCTGTTTTTT. Amino acids: CASSPRVMGGELFF.